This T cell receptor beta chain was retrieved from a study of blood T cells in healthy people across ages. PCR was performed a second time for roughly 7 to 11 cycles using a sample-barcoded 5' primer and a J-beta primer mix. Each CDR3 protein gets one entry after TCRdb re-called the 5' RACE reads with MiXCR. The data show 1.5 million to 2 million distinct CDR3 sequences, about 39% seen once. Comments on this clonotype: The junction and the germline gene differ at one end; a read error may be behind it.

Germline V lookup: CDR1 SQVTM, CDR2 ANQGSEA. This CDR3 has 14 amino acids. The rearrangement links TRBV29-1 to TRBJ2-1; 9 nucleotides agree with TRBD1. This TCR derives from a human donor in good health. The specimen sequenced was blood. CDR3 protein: CSAEGGTGYNEQFF. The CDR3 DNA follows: TGCAGCGCTGAAGGCGGGACAGGGTACAATGAGCAGTTCTTC.